The clone carrying this TCR beta chain has only a few counts. Its antigen is unknown. The data originate from a study of cytomegalovirus exposure and HLA in healthy donors. Notes on the study in general: A missense DCLRE1C variant was associated with V- and J-gene trimming of TCR beta chains in a later analysis, and an independent cohort replicated the association. 87-base-pair reads could not separate some V segments, including TRBV6-2 and TRBV6-3.

This CDR3 has 13 amino acids. Trimming cost V 8 bases and J 0 bases, with 11 bases left between them. Germline V gene data show CDR1 as GTSNPN and CDR2 as SVGIG (reference sequence). Vbeta (60) and Jbeta (13) primers were used in the PCR. Clones were sequenced by immunoSEQ multiplex PCR, and TCRdb holds only the in-frame ones, with some missing. The table shows about 100,000 clones, with around 73% occurring only once. The sample consisted of PBMCs. This TCR was recovered from an older woman in good health and CMV-seronegative. The chain joins TRBV30 to TRBJ2-1, with D possibly matching TRBD2 (6 bases). In DNA form, the CDR3 reads TGTGCCGGCGGGACTGACTCCTACAATGAGCAGTTCTTC. This encodes CAGGTDSYNEQFF.